A single sample is the source of the 20 T cell receptor beta chains below, sequenced in a study of blood T cell repertoires in COVID-19. The data were produced by immunoSEQ multiplex PCR, yet TCRdb's version contains in-frame clones alone and is incomplete. The data contain about 120,000 clones, roughly four fifths of them singletons. Sequenced: peripheral blood. The receptors stem from a man between 60 and 75 years old with acute or convalescent COVID-19.

This sequence joins TRBV4-1 and TRBJ2-3; a weak D match, TRBD1 (5 bases). Germline V gene data show CDR1 as MGHRA and CDR2 as YSYEKL. V was clipped by 2 bases and J by 4 bases, with 16 bases between them. CDR3 length: 16 amino acids. CDR3 in DNA: TGCGCCAGCAGCCAAAAGACAGCTTCTCCGCCAGATACGCAGTATTTT. Amino acid sequence: CASSQKTASPPDTQYF.

This clone appeared a single time. This chain connects TRBV3-1 (or the pseudogene TRBV3-2) to TRBJ2-1; D call uncertain. This CDR3 has 12 residues. V shed 1 base and J shed 9 bases, with 7 bases lying between them. The germline V gene has CDR1 LGHDT and CDR2 YNNKEL (reference sequence). The CDR3 DNA reads as TGTGCCAGCAGCCAAGGTCCGTCTGAGCAGTTCTTC. Amino acid sequence: CASSQGPSEQFF.

V and J are TRBV5-1 and TRBJ1-2; a weak D match, TRBD1 (5 bases). The ends were cut back, 4 bases at V and 0 bases at J, with 10 bases in the middle. CDR3 length: 14 residues. Germline CDR1 is SGHRS and CDR2 is YFSETQ. The CDR3 DNA sequence: TGCGCCAGCAGCACGACGACAGCTAACTATGGCTACACCTTC. Its translation is CASSTTTANYGYTF.

V is TRBV30 and J is TRBJ1-2, with TRBD1 matching 10 bases. V shed 1 base and J 6 bases; nucleotides not matched to a gene: 5. CDR1 and CDR2 (germline): GTSNPN, SVGIG (reference sequence). The CDR3 runs to 14 residues. The CDR3 loop is CAWSEDRGYHGYTF. The CDR3 DNA reads TGTGCCTGGAGTGAGGACAGGGGGTATCATGGCTACACCTTC.

The J gene is TRBJ2-7, the V gene TRBV29-1; 7 nucleotides line up with TRBD2. V shed 4 bases and J 6 bases; nucleotides not matched to a gene: 9. The CDR3 sequence is 13 residues long. Germline V gene data show CDR1 as SQVTM and CDR2 as ANQGSEA. DNA for the CDR3: TGCAGCGTTGTGAGCGGGACGTACAGCGAGCAGTACTTC. Its protein is CSVVSGTYSEQYF.

This chain uses TRBV28 with TRBJ1-1, with 8 positions matching TRBD1. The CDR3 has 15 amino acids. The V gene end was trimmed by 5 bases and the J gene end by 3 bases; junction bases not matched to a gene: 8. Germline CDR1 MDHEN, CDR2 SYDVKM. CDR3 nucleotides: TGTGCCAGCAGTCCGCCCTCCAGGGGGCACACTGAAGCTTTCTTT. Protein sequence: CASSPPSRGHTEAFF.

The CDR3 is CASSRTGGAWVASPLHF. The CDR3 nucleotides read TGTGCCAGCAGCCGTACAGGGGGCGCATGGGTGGCTTCACCCCTCCACTTT. V is TRBV7-9 and J is TRBJ1-6, with TRBD1 matching 9 bases. Germline V gene sequence: CDR1 SEHNR, CDR2 FQNEAQ (reference sequence). The CDR3 loop spans 17 amino acids. The trim removed 5 bases at V and 9 bases at J, leaving 14 bases unmatched.

This clone was seen only once. The rearrangement links TRBV15 to TRBJ2-5; weak D call: TRBD1 (5 bases). Trimming shortened V by 0 bases and J by 5 bases, and 13 bases separated the two germline ends. Germline CDR1 is LNHNV and CDR2 is YYDKDF (reference sequence). The CDR3 is 15 residues long. The CDR3 here is CATSREAGLGETQYF. Here the CDR3 DNA reads TGTGCCACCAGCAGAGAGGCAGGGCTGGGGGAGACCCAGTACTTC.

V is TRBV18 and J is TRBJ2-1; 9 bases are shared with TRBD2. J gave up 8 bases and V 6 bases, and 8 bases lay outside the gene matches. CDR3 size: 14 residues. The V gene's germline CDR1 is KGHSH and CDR2 LQKENI. The CDR3 coding sequence is TGTGCCAGCTCCCGCGGGGGGGCTCGGCATGAGCAGTTCTTC. Protein product: CASSRGGARHEQFF.

V and J are TRBV19 and TRBJ2-1; D unresolved. Per germline, CDR1 LNHDA and CDR2 SQIVND (reference sequence). This CDR3 comprises 14 residues. Trimming shortened V by 1 base and J by 7 bases, and 11 bases separated the two germline ends. CDR3 DNA: TGTGCCAGTAGTATAGGAGTGGCGACAAATGAGCAGTTCTTC. Translating gives CASSIGVATNEQFF.

This chain uses TRBV7-2 with TRBJ1-2; 8 bases fit TRBD1. V trimming: 5 bases; J trimming: 8 bases; junction bases outside the gene matches: 10. Germline V gives CDR1 SGHTA, CDR2 FQGNSA. The CDR3 runs to 14 residues. CDR3 DNA: TGTGCCAGCAGCCCGGACAGGGCGAGTTGGGGCTACACCTTC. Its translation is CASSPDRASWGYTF.

CDR3 protein: CASSPASGSGDTQYF. In nucleotides, the CDR3 is TGTGCCAGCTCACCAGCTAGCGGGAGTGGAGATACGCAGTATTTT. This chain uses TRBV18 with TRBJ2-3; TRBD2 matches 10 bases. With 2 bases clipped from V and 5 bases from J, the junction kept 4 bases outside the gene matches. Germline assignment: CDR1 KGHSH and CDR2 LQKENI. The CDR3 extends over 15 amino acids.

The sample holds one count of this clone. This rearrangement joins TRBV30 to TRBJ2-2, with 11 positions matching TRBD1. CDR3 length equals 16 residues. Per germline, CDR1 GTSNPN and CDR2 SVGIG (reference sequence). Trimming at V came to 1 base and at J to 7 bases, leaving 8 bases not matched to a gene. The CDR3 DNA sequence: TGTGCCTGGAGTGCCACGGACAGGGGGCTTAGCGGGGAGCTGTTTTTT. Translating gives CAWSATDRGLSGELFF.

V and J are TRBV18 and TRBJ1-6; 8 bases map to TRBD1. Germline values: CDR1 KGHSH, CDR2 LQKENI. Losses at the gene ends were 6 bases for V and 8 bases for J; bases not matched to a gene: 6. The CDR3 is 14 residues long. The DNA of the CDR3 is TGTGCCAGCTCCCCGACAGGGGAGGATTCACCCCTCCACTTT. Amino acid sequence: CASSPTGEDSPLHF.

The rearrangement links TRBV4-1 to TRBJ2-1; TRBD2 matches 9 bases. The V gene's germline CDR1 is MGHRA and CDR2 YSYEKL. The CDR3 has 16 residues. Trimming removed 1 base from V and 6 bases from J; junction bases left unmatched: 7. As DNA, the CDR3 is TGCGCCAGCAGCCAAGGTGGCGGGAGGGGCCGCAATGAGCAGTTCTTC. It codes for CASSQGGGRGRNEQFF.

The chain carries TRBV2 and TRBJ2-7; 8 nucleotides line up with TRBD2. Germline assignment: CDR1 SNHLY and CDR2 FYNNEI. The CDR3 sequence is 15 residues long. V was pared by 3 bases and J by 3 bases, with 7 bases of the junction left unmatched. CDR3 sequence: CASSDVASGSYEQYF. CDR3 DNA sequence: TGTGCCAGCAGTGACGTGGCCAGCGGGAGCTACGAGCAGTACTTC.

The rearrangement joins TRBV30 to TRBJ2-1, with TRBD2 identical over 12 bases. In germline, CDR1 is GTSNPN, CDR2 SVGIG (reference sequence). V was pared by 3 bases and J by 5 bases, with 2 bases of the junction left unmatched. This CDR3 has 14 residues. CDR3 region: CAWRTSGGDNEQFF. CDR3 coding DNA: TGTGCCTGGAGGACTAGCGGGGGAGACAATGAGCAGTTCTTC.

The chain couples TRBV5-8 to TRBJ1-5; 8 bases map to TRBD1. The length of the CDR3 is 14 residues. Unmatched junction bases numbered 4, after V lost 4 bases and J lost 4 bases. Germline loops: CDR1 SGHTS, CDR2 YDEGEE. The CDR3 sequence is CASSPRTGNQPQHF. CDR3 bases: TGTGCCAGCAGCCCAAGGACAGGGAATCAGCCCCAGCATTTT. Variable domain in full (rest from reference TRBV5-8 and TRBJ1-5): EAGVTQSPTHLIKTRGQQATLRCSPISGHTSVYWYQQALGLGLQFLLWYDEGEERNRGNFPPRFSGRQFPNYSSELNVNALELEDSALYLCASSPRTGNQPQHFGDGTRLSIL.

This clone occurred once. The rearrangement links TRBV7-3 to TRBJ2-3; D is uncertain. CDR1 is SGHTA, CDR2 FQGTGA, per germline. V lost 1 base and J 5 bases, leaving 13 bases between the germline ends. This CDR3 is built from 15 residues. The CDR3 protein is CASSLMSSGGDTQYF. CDR3 DNA: TGTGCCAGCAGCTTAATGTCTTCGGGTGGAGATACGCAGTATTTT.

This clone was recorded once. The chain's CDR3 is CATSDRTGDGADTQYF. The DNA for the CDR3 is TGTGCCACCAGTGACCGGACAGGGGACGGCGCAGATACGCAGTATTTT. The genes are TRBV24-1 and TRBJ2-3, with 9 nucleotides matching TRBD1. CDR3 length equals 16 residues. Per the germline V gene, CDR1 is KGHDR and CDR2 is SFDVKD. The V segment lost 4 bases and the J segment 4 bases; nucleotides outside the gene matches: 8.